This is a list of T cell receptor beta chains from one sample in a study of cytomegalovirus exposure and HLA in healthy donors. The data were produced by immunoSEQ multiplex PCR, yet TCRdb's version contains in-frame clones alone and is incomplete. The table lists tens of thousands of clones, about 95% of them singletons. The material sequenced was PBMCs. These receptors all stem from a woman aged 18-29 years in good health and CMV-seropositive. Both conserved end residues are part of each CDR3. Fields, in order: V gene, D gene, CDR3 length, clone size, J gene, CDR3 DNA, CDR3 protein. D genes are given only for firm matches. The size entry is marked missing in some rows and otherwise reads once, few, many or a size class.

>TRBV6-1|TRBD2|17|.|TRBJ2-7
TGTGCCAGCAGTGACATCGGGGGGGCAAGAACGACTTACGAGCAGTACTTC
CASSDIGGARTTYEQYF
>TRBV4-1|.|13|.|TRBJ1-1
TGCGCCAGCAGCCACAACGACAGGACTGAAGCTTTCTTT
CASSHNDRTEAFF
>TRBV25-1|.|15|.|TRBJ1-2
TGTGCCAGCAGTGAAAGCGGCAGCACTTCCTATGGCTACACCTTC
CASSESGSTSYGYTF
>TRBV6-6|TRBD1|13|.|TRBJ1-1
TGTGCCAGCTTACAGGGGATGAACACTGAAGCTTTCTTT
CASLQGMNTEAFF
>TRBV28|.|12|.|TRBJ1-2
TGTGCCACAACTCCCGGGGGGCTAGGCTACACCTTC
CATTPGGLGYTF
>TRBV5-1|TRBD2|13|.|TRBJ2-1
TGCGCCAGCAGGGATAGCGGGAACAATGAGCAGTTCTTC
CASRDSGNNEQFF
>TRBV6-5|TRBD1|15|.|TRBJ2-7
TGTGCCAGCAGCGTACAGGGGCCAAAGTACTACGAGCAGTACTTC
CASSVQGPKYYEQYF
>TRBV30|TRBD1|13|.|TRBJ2-7
TGTGCCTGGGATTCAGACAGGGGTATCGAGCAGTACTTC
CAWDSDRGIEQYF
>TRBV6-5|.|12|few|TRBJ2-7
TGTGCCAGCAGCAGGGGCCCCTACGAGCAGTACTTC
CASSRGPYEQYF
>TRBV7-2|TRBD1|17|.|TRBJ2-7
TGTGCCAGCAGCCCATATACTAGGGGACAGGGGGTATCCGAGCAGTACTTC
CASSPYTRGQGVSEQYF
>TRBV30|.|13|.|TRBJ2-5
TGTGCCTGGAGTGTATATGAGAGGGAGACCCAGTACTTC
CAWSVYERETQYF
>TRBV9|.|15|.|TRBJ2-7
TGTGCCAGCAGCGGAATGGGGGGGCAGGTCAGCGAGCAGTACTTC
CASSGMGGQVSEQYF
>TRBV4-1|.|16|once|TRBJ1-4
TGCGCCAGCAGCCAAGTTCTGGACAGCCGTAATGAAAAACTGTTTTTT
CASSQVLDSRNEKLFF
>TRBV7-9|TRBD1|16|.|TRBJ2-7
TGTGCCAGCAGCTTAGAGTATGAGACAGGGACCTACGAGCAGTACTTC
CASSLEYETGTYEQYF
>TRBV6-1|.|15|.|TRBJ2-1
TGTGCCAGCAGCGCCCGTTTCGGGGACTACAATGAGCAGTTCTTC
CASSARFGDYNEQFF
>TRBV9|TRBD2|13|.|TRBJ2-1
TGTGCCAGCAATACCGGGGGGTACAATGAGCAGTTCTTC
CASNTGGYNEQFF